These 27 T cell receptor beta chains were sequenced from one sample in a study of T cell repertoires in cytomegalovirus infection. TCRdb fed the reads into MiXCR, producing one record per CDR3 protein. The sample contains hundreds of thousands of distinct CDR3 sequences, 33% of which appear only once. These TCRs' antigens remain unknown. The input for sequencing was cultured PBMCs, taken from culture after CMV antigen stimulation. These receptors came from a human donor in good health (CMV status not recorded). Some clones in this sample may be carry-over from other donors' samples.

This clonotype was recorded a few times. V usage is TRBV12-3 or TRBV12-4 and J usage is TRBJ1-1, with D tentatively TRBD1 (5 bases). This CDR3 region has 15 residues. V was shortened by 1 base and J by 4 bases, with 13 bases between the two germline ends. CDR3: CASSLVQGGSTEAFF. The CDR3 nucleotides are TGTGCCAGCAGTTTAGTTCAGGGAGGTAGCACTGAAGCTTTCTTT.

The sample holds a few counts of this clonotype. CDR3 sequence (DNA): TGTGCCACCAGTGTCGGCACCGAATATGGCTACACCTTC. This translates into CATSVGTEYGYTF. The V and J genes are TRBV24-1 and TRBJ1-2; no firm D call. Trimming shortened V by 5 bases and J by 5 bases, and 11 bases separated the two germline ends. CDR3 length equals 13 residues. The germline V gene encodes CDR1 KGHDR and CDR2 SFDVKD.

The chain uses TRBV5-4 and TRBJ2-3; D unresolved. Germline V gives CDR1 SGHNT, CDR2 YYREEE (reference sequence). V gave up 0 bases and J gave up 2 bases, with 10 bases separating them. The CDR3 loop spans 15 amino acids. The chain's CDR3 is CASSLDQRNTDTQYF. The CDR3 DNA reads as TGTGCCAGCAGCTTGGATCAGCGTAACACAGATACGCAGTATTTT.

Notes on this clonotype: At one boundary the junction diverges from the germline segment, which might be a read error. The chain recombines TRBV7-2 with TRBJ2-1; TRBD2 aligns across 11 bases. The CDR3 loop spans 17 amino acids. Germline CDR1 and CDR2: SGHTA and FQGNSA. The CDR3 nucleotides are TGTGACAGCAGCTTATCCAGGACTAGCGGGTGGAGGAATGAGCAGTTCTTC. Translating it yields CDSSLSRTSGWRNEQFF.

This clonotype was seen once. The final CDR3 position lacks the conserved phenylalanine or tryptophan, pointing to a likely read error. Because the CDR3's place on the DNA is in doubt, the DNA is left out and the CDR3 is given as listed by TCRdb. The chain has TRBV7-2 and TRBJ2-7; the table's D call of TRBD2 was not tested on the DNA. CDR1 is SGHTA and CDR2 is FQGNSA in the germline V gene. With termini counted, the CDR3 has 15 amino acids. Here the CDR3 reads CASSLGGSGGYEHYG.

The V call is TRBV7-8, the J call TRBJ1-1, with D possibly TRBD1 on 5 matching bases. This CDR3 contains 14 residues. Germline CDR1 is SGHVS and CDR2 is FQNEAQ. V shed 5 bases and J shed 4 bases, with 14 bases lying between them. This CDR3 reads CASSPGTLLTEAFF. CDR3 bases: TGTGCCAGCAGCCCCGGGACTCTCCTCACTGAAGCTTTCTTT.

This clonotype was detected only once. This chain links TRBV6-2 or TRBV6-3 with TRBJ1-4; the D is unclear. Trimming stripped 4 bases from V and 0 bases from J, with 9 bases between. CDR3 size: 15 residues. The germline V gene has CDR1 MNHEY and CDR2 SVGEGT. The CDR3 reads CASSFADATNEKLFF. In DNA form, the CDR3 reads TGTGCCAGCAGTTTCGCAGACGCAACTAATGAAAAACTGTTTTTT.

V is TRBV5-4 and J is TRBJ2-2; TRBD2 agrees at 7 bases. V was pared by 10 bases and J by 0 bases, with 6 bases of the junction left unmatched. This CDR3 region has 14 residues. Germline CDR1 and CDR2: SGHNT and YYREEE (reference sequence). CDR3 loop: CASGGGANTGELFF. The CDR3 region has the DNA TGTGCCTCCGGGGGAGGGGCGAACACCGGGGAGCTGTTTTTT.

This clonotype has only a few counts. The genes are TRBV20-1 and TRBJ1-1, with D unclear. V was clipped by 1 base and J by 0 bases, with 3 bases between them. The length of the CDR3 is 12 residues. CDR1 and CDR2 from the germline V gene are DFQATT and SNEGSKA (reference sequence). DNA for the CDR3: TGCAGTGCTAGAGGATTGAACACTGAAGCTTTCTTT. Protein product: CSARGLNTEAFF.

This sequence joins TRBV11-2 and TRBJ2-1; 15 bases map to TRBD2. Germline trimming cut 5 bases from V and 0 bases from J; bases unmatched to any gene: 14. The CDR3 is made up of 21 amino acids. Germline V CDR1 and CDR2: SGHAT, FQNNGV. CDR3 DNA: TGTGCCAGCAGCCCGGTGGGCGGGACTAGCGGGAGGAAGAGCTCCTACAATGAGCAGTTCTTC. Its protein is CASSPVGGTSGRKSSYNEQFF.

This clonotype was found many times. The chain joins TRBV12-3 or TRBV12-4 to TRBJ1-1; TRBD1 might be the D (5 bases). Deletions cut 6 bases from V and 2 bases from J, with 10 bases between. CDR3 length: 13 amino acids. The CDR3: CASRVQVNTEAFF. The DNA of the CDR3 is TGTGCCAGCAGAGTACAGGTTAACACTGAAGCTTTCTTT.

This clonotype appeared many times. The chain is built from TRBV7-2 and TRBJ2-5, with unresolved D. The V and J ends lost 5 bases and 2 bases respectively, with 12 bases between them. The CDR3 is made up of 14 amino acids. The germline V gene encodes CDR1 SGHTA and CDR2 FQGNSA. The CDR3 region has the DNA TGTGCCAGCAGCCACCGACTGCAGCAAGAGACCCAGTACTTC. Translation gives CASSHRLQQETQYF.

This clonotype was recorded a few times. The rearrangement uses TRBV6-2 or TRBV6-3 and TRBJ1-1, with D possibly being TRBD1 (5 bases). CDR1 is MNHEY and CDR2 is SVGEGT in the germline V gene. This CDR3 is built from 17 residues. The germline V and J ends were trimmed by 2 bases and 7 bases, with 23 bases remaining between them. CDR3 bases: TGTGCCAGCAGTTACCCTATTAACCGACGGGGCTCCAATGAAGCTTTCTTT. Translating gives CASSYPINRRGSNEAFF.

The V gene is TRBV19, the J gene TRBJ2-3; TRBD2 matches 9 bases. The ends lost 8 bases at V and 4 bases at J; junction bases unmatched: 10. CDR1 and CDR2 from the germline V gene are LNHDA and SQIVND (reference sequence). The CDR3 is 15 amino acids. The CDR3 DNA is TGTGCCAGTCAACGTAGCGGGAGAGGGGCAGATACGCAGTATTTT. Translating gives CASQRSGRGADTQYF.

The V call is TRBV5-6, the J call TRBJ1-5; D is unresolved. This CDR3 is 12 amino acids long. Trimming shortened V by 4 bases and J by 6 bases, and 8 bases separated the two germline ends. Germline CDR1 reads SGHDT; CDR2 reads YYEEEE. The CDR3 loop is CASSINSQPQHF. CDR3 nucleotides: TGTGCCAGCAGCATTAATTCTCAGCCCCAGCATTTT.

The V call is TRBV7-8, the J call TRBJ1-3; D gene uncertain. CDR1 SGHVS and CDR2 FQNEAQ come from the germline V gene. V was cut by 1 base and J by 2 bases, with 12 bases left in between. The CDR3 covers 16 residues. The CDR3 nucleotides are TGTGCCAGCAGCTTAGACGGGTCTTCGGCTGGAAACACCATATATTTT. Its translation is CASSLDGSSAGNTIYF.

This clonotype was observed a handful of times. CDR3 bases: TGTGCCAGCAGCTCCTCAAGGGATACGCAGTATTTT. Amino acids: CASSSSRDTQYF. The rearrangement links TRBV7-2 to TRBJ2-3; D ambiguous. V lost 4 bases, J lost 6 bases, and 8 bases lay in between. Germline CDR1 and CDR2: SGHTA and FQGNSA. The CDR3 runs to 12 residues.

The chain carries TRBV7-2 and TRBJ2-3, with 12 bases fitting TRBD2. The length of the CDR3 is 16 residues. Germline V lookup: CDR1 SGHTA, CDR2 FQGNSA. Trimming removed 5 bases from V and 7 bases from J; junction bases left unmatched: 10. CDR3 residues: CASSPSRLAGAHTQYF. The CDR3, as DNA: TGTGCCAGCAGCCCTAGTAGACTAGCGGGAGCTCATACGCAGTATTTT.

The chain joins TRBV15 to TRBJ2-2; D unclear. V gave up 6 bases and J gave up 2 bases, with 13 bases separating them. The CDR3 sequence is 15 residues long. Germline V lookup: CDR1 LNHNV, CDR2 YYDKDF (reference sequence). CDR3 loop: CATRTRPTNTGELFF. The CDR3, as DNA: TGTGCCACCAGAACAAGACCGACCAACACCGGGGAGCTGTTTTTT.

This clonotype was counted ten times or more. The chain joins TRBV7-2 to TRBJ1-3; D gene unclear. The V end was cut by 2 bases, the J end by 4 bases, with 12 bases between. The CDR3 covers 15 residues. Germline-derived CDR1 and CDR2 are SGHTA and FQGNSA. The DNA for the CDR3 is TGTGCCAGCAGCTTAAATCCAAGCACCGGAAACACCATATATTTT. It yields the protein CASSLNPSTGNTIYF.

The V and J genes are TRBV6-6 and TRBJ1-2; the D gene is possibly TRBD1 (6 bases). This CDR3 contains 14 residues. Germline CDR1 MNHNY, CDR2 SVGAGI (reference sequence). Trimming stripped 2 bases from V and 8 bases from J, with 15 bases between. CDR3 sequence reads: CASSYIRGASGYTF. The CDR3 DNA sequence: TGTGCCAGCAGTTACATACGGGGGGCAAGCGGCTACACCTTC.

Concerning this clonotype itself: A much larger clonotype is one base distant, so this may be a read error. This rearrangement joins TRBV7-2 to TRBJ2-1, with 14 bases matching TRBD2. Gene TRBJ2-7 matches the end of the DNA better, so the J call may be wrong. Germline CDR1 reads SGHTA; CDR2 reads FQGNSA. CDR3 size: 17 residues. CDR3 region: CASSYTPGLAGAGEQYF. As DNA, the CDR3 is TGTGCCAGCAGCTACACACCGGGACTAGCGGGAGCGGGGGAGCAGTACTTC.

The chain has TRBV20-1 and TRBJ2-1; no firm D call. The V gene lost 5 bases and the J gene lost 0 bases, with 17 bases spanning the gap. CDR1 and CDR2 from the germline V gene are DFQATT and SNEGSKA (reference sequence). The CDR3 consists of 16 residues. The CDR3 region is CSAPRTGGSSYNEQFF. In DNA, the CDR3 is TGCAGTGCTCCCCGAACGGGCGGAAGCTCCTACAATGAGCAGTTCTTC.

The rearrangement links TRBV27 to TRBJ1-4; D is possibly TRBD1 (5 bases). V shed 5 bases and J shed 8 bases, with 21 bases lying between them. The germline V gene has CDR1 MNHEY and CDR2 SMNVEV (reference sequence). This CDR3 spans 16 amino acids. CDR3 sequence: CASSPHSRGRDEKLFF. Here the CDR3 DNA reads TGTGCCAGCAGTCCCCATTCACGGGGGAGAGACGAAAAACTGTTTTTT.

This clonotype was picked up a small number of times. This sequence joins TRBV12-3 or TRBV12-4 and TRBJ2-7; TRBD1 agrees at 7 bases. There are 15 residues in the CDR3. The V gene end was trimmed by 6 bases and the J gene end by 2 bases; junction bases not matched to a gene: 10. The CDR3: CASRKPDRVAYEQYV. The CDR3 DNA reads as TGTGCCAGCAGGAAACCTGACAGGGTTGCCTACGAGCAGTACGTC.

This clonotype was picked up a small number of times. V is TRBV7-9 and J is TRBJ2-1; D is ambiguous. This CDR3 is built from 16 residues. Germline-derived CDR1 and CDR2 are SEHNR and FQNEAQ (reference sequence). Trimming pared 4 bases from V and 0 bases from J, leaving 13 bases between. The CDR3, as DNA: TGTGCCAGCAGCTCTCCCGACCCCTACTCCTACAATGAGCAGTTCTTC. As protein: CASSSPDPYSYNEQFF.

The chain has TRBV11-2 and TRBJ1-4; D may be TRBD1 (6 bases). The germline CDR1 and CDR2 sequences are SGHAT and FQNNGV. The CDR3 totals 15 residues. V was pared by 6 bases and J by 7 bases, with 18 bases between. The CDR3 loop reads CASRPLQGVGEKLFF. In DNA, the CDR3 is TGTGCCAGCAGACCCCTACAGGGAGTCGGTGAAAAACTGTTTTTT.